The clone carrying this T cell receptor (beta chain) was counted once. These data are taken from a study of blood T cell repertoires in COVID-19. Across the whole study: The United States, Italy and Spain provided the acute and convalescent COVID-19 samples. Sample material is recorded as cDNA or gDNA derived from T cells, B-cell-depleted T cells, or PBMCs.

The CDR3 consists of 11 residues. The germline V gene encodes CDR1 GTSNPN and CDR2 SVGIG (reference sequence). Authors' data handling: It was from reference gene primer amplification that nucleated cell counts were estimated. The repertoire was sequenced with immunoSEQ multiplex PCR; TCRdb's copy has only in-frame clones and lacks some. For V, J and clone size, that table is used; D and trimming come from the DNA. The sample includes around 43,000 clones, about 85% seen only once; the top ten take 31%. This receptor was taken from a woman older than 75 with acute or convalescent COVID-19. This rearrangement joins TRBV30 to TRBJ2-1; the match to TRBD2 covers 7 bases. Sequencing input: peripheral blood. DNA for the CDR3: TGTGCGCGGGAGAGGTTCAATGAGCAGTTCTTC. Translation: CARERFNEQFF.